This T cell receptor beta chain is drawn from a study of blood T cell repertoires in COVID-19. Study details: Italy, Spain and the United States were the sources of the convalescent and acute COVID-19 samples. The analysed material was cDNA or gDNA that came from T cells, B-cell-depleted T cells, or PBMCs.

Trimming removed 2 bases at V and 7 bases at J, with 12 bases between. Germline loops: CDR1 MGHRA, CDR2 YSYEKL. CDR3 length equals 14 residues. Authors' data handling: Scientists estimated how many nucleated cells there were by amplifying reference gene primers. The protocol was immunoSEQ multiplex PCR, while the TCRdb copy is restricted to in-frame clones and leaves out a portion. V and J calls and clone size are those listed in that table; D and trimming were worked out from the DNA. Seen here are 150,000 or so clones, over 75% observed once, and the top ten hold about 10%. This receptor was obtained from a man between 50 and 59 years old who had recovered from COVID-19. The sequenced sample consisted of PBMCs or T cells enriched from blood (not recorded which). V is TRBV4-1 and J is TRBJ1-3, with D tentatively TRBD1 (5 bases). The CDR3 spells CASSQPIPGNTIYF. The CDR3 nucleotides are TGCGCCAGCAGCCAACCCATACCAGGGAACACCATATATTTT.